Described below is a single T cell receptor (beta chain) sequence and its context. Antigen: not known. The germline V gene has CDR1 SGDLS and CDR2 YYNGEE. The length of the CDR3 is 13 residues. Trimming removed 5 bases at V and 6 bases at J, with 15 bases between. This record comes from a study of cytotoxic CD8 clonotypes in ibrutinib-treated CLL. Study as a whole: Patient counts were about twelve relapsed/refractory, roughly 15 treatment-naive and some 17 IGHV unmutated.

Libraries were prepared by immunoSEQ multiplex PCR; TCRdb keeps only in-frame clonotypes and omits some of them. The table records about 160,000 clones, more than 65% of them present only once. The study's findings and limits: Under therapy, public clonotypes either contracted or stayed stable, and they were uncommon. Circulating CD8+ T-cell counts were tracked by baseline clonality, which exceeded that of age-matched healthy donors.

The sequenced sample was PBMCs, obtained after 12 months of ibrutinib treatment. This clonotype was sampled from a human donor with chronic lymphocytic leukemia. The chain couples TRBV9 to TRBJ2-7; unclear D gene. The CDR3 DNA sequence: TGTGCCAGCAGTTCACAAGATTTCGGCGAGCAGTACTTC. Protein product: CASSSQDFGEQYF.